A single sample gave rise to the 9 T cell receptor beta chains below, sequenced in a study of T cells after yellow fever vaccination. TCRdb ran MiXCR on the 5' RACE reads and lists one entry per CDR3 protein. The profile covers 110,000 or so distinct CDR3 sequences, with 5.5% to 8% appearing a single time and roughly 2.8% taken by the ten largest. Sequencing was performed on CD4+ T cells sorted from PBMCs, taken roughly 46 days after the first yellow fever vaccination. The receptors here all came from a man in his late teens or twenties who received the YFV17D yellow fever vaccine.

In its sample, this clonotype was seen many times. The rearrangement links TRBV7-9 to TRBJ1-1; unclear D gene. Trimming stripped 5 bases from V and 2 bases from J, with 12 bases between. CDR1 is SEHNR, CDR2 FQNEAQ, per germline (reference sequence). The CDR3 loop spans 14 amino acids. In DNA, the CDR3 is TGTGCCAGCAGCCGCGGACTCCTAAACACTGAAGCTTTCTTT. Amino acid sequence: CASSRGLLNTEAFF.

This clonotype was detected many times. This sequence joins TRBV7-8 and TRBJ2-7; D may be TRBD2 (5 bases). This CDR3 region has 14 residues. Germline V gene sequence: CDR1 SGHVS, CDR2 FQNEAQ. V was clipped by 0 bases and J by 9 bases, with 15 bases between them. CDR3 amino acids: CASSLADGVGRQYV. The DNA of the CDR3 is TGTGCCAGCAGCTTAGCGGACGGGGTAGGGAGGCAGTACGTC.

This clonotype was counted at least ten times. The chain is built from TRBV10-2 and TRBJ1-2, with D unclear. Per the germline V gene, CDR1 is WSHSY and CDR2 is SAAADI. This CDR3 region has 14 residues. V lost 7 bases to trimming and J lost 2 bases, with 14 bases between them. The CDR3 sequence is CASTPSGMNYGYTF. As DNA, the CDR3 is TGCGCCAGCACCCCAAGTGGAATGAACTATGGCTACACCTTC.

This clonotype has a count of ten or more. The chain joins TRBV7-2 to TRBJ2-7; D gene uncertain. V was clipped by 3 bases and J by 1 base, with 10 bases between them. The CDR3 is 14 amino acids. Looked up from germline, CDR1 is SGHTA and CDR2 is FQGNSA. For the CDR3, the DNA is TGTGCCAGCAGCTTTGGTTCGATTTCCTACGAGCAGTACTTC. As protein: CASSFGSISYEQYF. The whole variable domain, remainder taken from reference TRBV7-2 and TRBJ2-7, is GAGVSQSPSNKVTEKGKDVELRCDPISGHTALYWYRQSLGQGLEFLIYFQGNSAPDKSGLPSDRFSAERTGGSVSTLTIQRTQQEDSAVYLCASSFGSISYEQYFGPGTRLTVT.

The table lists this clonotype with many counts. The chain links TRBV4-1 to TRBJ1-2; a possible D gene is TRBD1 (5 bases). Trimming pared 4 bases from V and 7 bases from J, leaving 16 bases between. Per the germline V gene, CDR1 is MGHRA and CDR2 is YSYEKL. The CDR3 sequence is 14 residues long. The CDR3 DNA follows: TGCGCCAGCAGCCTCGGGACCCCACTCTCTGGCTACACCTTC. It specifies CASSLGTPLSGYTF.

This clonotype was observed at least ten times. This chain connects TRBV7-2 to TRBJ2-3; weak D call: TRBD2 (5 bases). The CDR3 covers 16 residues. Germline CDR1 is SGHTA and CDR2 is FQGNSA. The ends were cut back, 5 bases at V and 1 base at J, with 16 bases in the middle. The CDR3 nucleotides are TGTGCCAGCAGCGAAGCGAGCCCCGGGGGCACAGATACGCAGTATTTT. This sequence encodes CASSEASPGGTDTQYF.

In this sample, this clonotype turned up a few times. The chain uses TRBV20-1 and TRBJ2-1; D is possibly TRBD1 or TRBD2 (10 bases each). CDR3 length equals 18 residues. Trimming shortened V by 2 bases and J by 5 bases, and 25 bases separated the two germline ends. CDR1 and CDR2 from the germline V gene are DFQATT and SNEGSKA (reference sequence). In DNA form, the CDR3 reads TGCAGTGCTAGACCGGGACAGGGGTGGACTAGCGGAAACAATGAGCAGTTCTTC. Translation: CSARPGQGWTSGNNEQFF.

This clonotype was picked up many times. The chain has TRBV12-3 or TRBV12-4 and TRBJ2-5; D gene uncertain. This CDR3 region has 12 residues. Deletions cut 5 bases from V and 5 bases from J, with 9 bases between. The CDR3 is CASSRGPETQYF. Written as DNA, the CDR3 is TGTGCCAGCAGTCGAGGCCCGGAGACCCAGTACTTC.

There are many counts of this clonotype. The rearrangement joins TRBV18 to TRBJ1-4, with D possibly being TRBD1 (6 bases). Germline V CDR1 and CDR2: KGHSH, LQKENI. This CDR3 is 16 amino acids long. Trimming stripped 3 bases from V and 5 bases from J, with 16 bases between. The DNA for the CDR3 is TGTGCCAGCTCACCCACCTACCAGGGGCCCAATGAAAAACTGTTTTTT. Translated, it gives CASSPTYQGPNEKLFF.